The source of this T cell receptor (beta chain) is a study of control samples from healthy donors and cancer patients. The CDR3 length is 15 residues. V lost 1 base, J lost 4 bases, and 10 bases lay in between. Germline-derived CDR1 and CDR2 are LNHNV and YYDKDF (reference sequence). TCRdb keeps only in-frame clones here, not all; method: immunoSEQ multiplex PCR. The sample has tens of thousands of clones, 91% seen once; the top ten hold approximately 12%. The sample comprised PBMCs. The chain couples TRBV15 to TRBJ1-4; D perhaps matches TRBD1 (6 bases). This TCR was sampled from a man in his fifties or sixties with lung cancer. The CDR3 protein is CATSRAGDHNEKLFF. CDR3 coding DNA: TGTGCCACCAGCAGAGCAGGGGATCATAATGAAAAACTGTTTTTT.